This passage covers 15 T cell receptor beta chains from one sample sequenced in a study of Tregs in tolerant kidney transplant recipients. Clones were sequenced by immunoSEQ multiplex PCR, and TCRdb holds only the in-frame ones, with some missing. The sample lists roughly 80,000 clones, 98% occurring once. The specimen comprised CD4+ T cells from blood, sampled before the transplant. The receptor set was obtained from a human donor who received a combined kidney and bone marrow transplant.

This clone appeared once. The chain uses TRBV29-1 and TRBJ2-7, with TRBD1 identical over 12 bases. In germline, CDR1 is SQVTM, CDR2 ANQGSEA. The CDR3 consists of 13 residues. J was trimmed by 5 bases and V by 3 bases; bases with no gene match: 2. The CDR3 DNA follows: TGCAGCGTTGAGGGACAGGGGGCGCACGAGCAGTACTTC. This codes for CSVEGQGAHEQYF.

The chain links TRBV4-2 to TRBJ2-3; 10 nucleotides line up with TRBD2. This CDR3 is built from 16 residues. With 1 base clipped from V and 8 bases from J, the junction kept 9 bases outside the gene matches. From germline, CDR1 is LGHNA and CDR2 YNFKEQ. CDR3 protein: CASSQGVSGGAGTQYF. CDR3 sequence (DNA): TGTGCCAGCAGCCAAGGTGTGAGCGGGGGGGCCGGTACGCAGTATTTT.

In DNA, the CDR3 is TGTGCCATCAGCCAGGGGACAGCCAGCTCTGGGGCCAACGTCCTGACTTTC. Translated, it gives CAISQGTASSGANVLTF. This rearrangement joins TRBV10-3 to TRBJ2-6, with 7 bases lining up with TRBD1. V dropped 6 bases and J dropped 0; count of bases not matched to a gene: 8. Germline lookup yields CDR1 ENHRY and CDR2 SYGVKD. CDR3 size: 17 residues.

V usage is TRBV28 and J usage is TRBJ2-7, with D possibly TRBD1 on 6 matching bases. The CDR3 contains 12 residues. V was trimmed by 10 bases and J by 2 bases, leaving 12 bases between them. CDR1 and CDR2 from the germline V gene are MDHEN and SYDVKM. Here the CDR3 reads CATYRDTYEQYF. Here the CDR3 DNA reads TGTGCCACTTACCGGGACACCTACGAGCAGTACTTC.

This chain joins TRBV5-1 and TRBJ1-4; 8 bases match TRBD1. Germline lookup yields CDR1 SGHRS and CDR2 YFSETQ. The CDR3 has 14 residues. Losses at the gene ends were 3 bases for V and 3 bases for J; bases not matched to a gene: 1. For the CDR3, the DNA is TGCGCCAGCAGCTGGACAGGGTCTAATGAAAAACTGTTTTTT. Protein: CASSWTGSNEKLFF.

This rearrangement joins TRBV6-5 to TRBJ1-3; D is perhaps TRBD1 (5 bases). Germline values: CDR1 MNHEY, CDR2 SVGAGI. The CDR3 totals 15 residues. V lost 5 bases and J 4 bases, leaving 15 bases between the germline ends. The CDR3 bases are TGTGCCAGCAGTACACAACAGGCTTCAGGAAACACCATATATTTT. This encodes CASSTQQASGNTIYF.

V is TRBV2 and J is TRBJ2-7, with D perhaps TRBD2 (5 bases). Germline CDR1 reads SNHLY; CDR2 reads FYNNEI. This CDR3 region has 14 residues. Trimming shortened V by 4 bases and J by 4 bases, and 14 bases separated the two germline ends. The DNA of the CDR3 is TGTGCCAGCAGTGTTTTTGTGAGCGGTTACGAGCAGTACTTC. This encodes CASSVFVSGYEQYF. The complete variable domain, with remaining parts taken from reference TRBV2 and TRBJ2-7, reads EPEVTQTPSHQVTQMGQEVILRCVPISNHLYFYWYRQILGQKVEFLVSFYNNEISEKSEIFDDQFSVERPDGSNFTLKIRSTKLEDSAMYFCASSVFVSGYEQYFGPGTRLTVT.

The rearrangement joins TRBV7-3 to TRBJ1-1; D is ambiguous. This CDR3 contains 13 residues. The V end lost 4 bases, the J end lost 3 bases, and 9 bases lay between the germline ends. Germline-derived CDR1 and CDR2 are SGHTA and FQGTGA. CDR3 protein: CASSSQRDTEAFF. The CDR3 DNA reads TGTGCCAGCAGCTCCCAGAGGGACACTGAAGCTTTCTTT. The full variable domain, rest sourced from reference TRBV7-3 and TRBJ1-1, is GAGVSQTPSNKVTEKGKYVELRCDPISGHTALYWYRQSLGQGPEFLIYFQGTGAADDSGLPNDRFFAVRPEGSVSTLKIQRTERGDSAVYLCASSSQRDTEAFFGQGTRLTVV.

The chain links TRBV19 to TRBJ2-7; 12 bases fit TRBD2. The CDR3 length is 16 residues. V was clipped by 0 bases and J by 3 bases; unmatched bases: 3. CDR1 is LNHDA, CDR2 SQIVND, per germline (reference sequence). The CDR3 sequence: CASSIDLTSGSYEQYF. DNA of the CDR3: TGTGCCAGTAGTATAGATCTGACTAGCGGGAGCTACGAGCAGTACTTC. The whole variable domain, remainder taken from reference TRBV19 and TRBJ2-7, is DGGITQSPKYLFRKEGQNVTLSCEQNLNHDAMYWYRQDPGQGLRLIYYSQIVNDFQKGDIAEGYSVSREKKESFPLTVTSAQKNPTAFYLCASSIDLTSGSYEQYFGPGTRLTVT.

This chain connects TRBV7-3 to TRBJ2-1; 9 bases line up with TRBD1. The CDR3 sequence is 15 residues long. The V gene's germline CDR1 is SGHTA and CDR2 FQGTGA. V dropped 5 bases and J dropped 5; count of bases not matched to a gene: 7. CDR3: CASSIPGTGNNEQFF. The DNA for the CDR3 is TGTGCCAGCAGCATCCCCGGGACAGGGAACAATGAGCAGTTCTTC.

This chain uses TRBV4-1 with TRBJ2-1; no firm D call. Trimming removed 3 bases from V and 6 bases from J, with 6 bases in between. Per germline, CDR1 MGHRA and CDR2 YSYEKL. This CDR3 is 12 amino acids long. The CDR3 DNA reads TGCGCCAGCAGCCATCGGTTCAATGAGCAGTTCTTC. This translates into CASSHRFNEQFF.

This clone appeared once. The V gene is TRBV30, the J gene TRBJ2-3, with 12 positions matching TRBD1. Germline-derived CDR1 and CDR2 are GTSNPN and SVGIG (reference sequence). The V and J ends lost 5 bases and 3 bases, in that order; junction bases with no gene match: 9. The CDR3 totals 16 residues. This CDR3 reads CAWELGTGGGTDTQYF. The CDR3 region has the DNA TGTGCCTGGGAACTTGGGACAGGGGGCGGAACAGATACGCAGTATTTT.

The chain recombines TRBV6-1 with TRBJ1-2, with a possible D match to TRBD1 (5 bases). CDR3 size: 15 residues. The V gene lost 4 bases and the J gene lost 4 bases, with 16 bases spanning the gap. From germline, CDR1 is MNHNS and CDR2 SASEGT. CDR3: CASSAQGPLPYGYTF. For the CDR3, the DNA is TGTGCCAGCAGTGCCCAGGGCCCTCTTCCCTATGGCTACACCTTC.

This chain's CDR3 is CASSEGLARLVEQYF. For the CDR3, the DNA is TGTGCCAGCAGTGAGGGACTAGCGAGGCTCGTCGAGCAGTACTTC. V gene TRBV6-1 combines with J gene TRBJ2-7; the match to TRBD2 covers 10 bases. Germline V gives CDR1 MNHNS, CDR2 SASEGT. There are 15 residues in the CDR3. Trimming at V came to 3 bases and at J to 6 bases, leaving 8 bases not matched to a gene.

The chain is built from TRBV7-8 and TRBJ2-1, with 9 bases fitting TRBD2. The CDR3 consists of 13 residues. Germline CDR1 reads SGHVS; CDR2 reads FQNEAQ. The trim removed 11 bases at V and 9 bases at J, leaving 11 bases unmatched. The CDR3 DNA is TGTGCCGGAACCGCTAGCGGGATGTCTGAGCAGTTCTTC. The encoded protein is CAGTASGMSEQFF.